This passage covers 20 T cell receptor beta chains from one sample sequenced in a study of blood T cell repertoires in COVID-19. Data came from immunoSEQ multiplex PCR; TCRdb stores just in-frame clones and leaves some out. The table lists tens of thousands of clones, 85% of them singletons. The sample taken for sequencing was peripheral blood. Receptor source: a man in his fifties or sixties with acute or convalescent COVID-19.

This clone was seen a single time. The J gene is TRBJ2-1, the V gene TRBV18; possible D gene TRBD1, 6 bases. This CDR3 has 12 residues. Trimming removed 5 bases from V and 11 bases from J, with 13 bases in between. Germline V lookup: CDR1 KGHSH, CDR2 LQKENI. CDR3 DNA sequence: TGTGCCAGCTCAGGGTCGGACAGACAGCAGTTCTTC. This codes for CASSGSDRQQFF.

This sequence joins TRBV12-5 and TRBJ1-5, with D perhaps matching TRBD1 (6 bases). Germline CDR1 is LGHNT and CDR2 is FRNRAP. V was cut by 1 base and J by 4 bases, with 11 bases left in between. This CDR3 is 15 amino acids long. The CDR3 region has the DNA TGTGCTAGTGGTTTGGACAGGGTTGGAAATCAGCCCCAGCATTTT. Translating gives CASGLDRVGNQPQHF.

The gene calls are TRBV2 and TRBJ2-5; a possible D gene is TRBD2 (7 bases). The CDR3 contains 16 residues. With 2 bases removed from V and 5 bases from J, the gap between germline ends came to 18 bases. The V gene's germline CDR1 is SNHLY and CDR2 FYNNEI. The chain's CDR3 is CASSEMGGASRETQYF. DNA of the CDR3: TGTGCCAGCAGTGAAATGGGGGGGGCTTCGAGGGAGACCCAGTACTTC.

The genes are TRBV6-5 and TRBJ1-4, with D perhaps matching TRBD1 (6 bases). The CDR3 runs to 13 residues. Trimming left V 5 bases short and J 6 bases short, with 10 bases between. The germline CDR1 and CDR2 sequences are MNHEY and SVGAGI. The CDR3 DNA reads TGTGCCAGCAGTCGGAAGGGGGATGAAAAACTGTTTTTT. The encoded protein is CASSRKGDEKLFF.

The CDR3 DNA is TGTGCCAGCAGCTTAGCGGGCGAGGGAGAGCTGTTTTTT. Translation gives CASSLAGEGELFF. This chain uses TRBV7-7 with TRBJ2-2, with D maybe TRBD2 (5 bases). This CDR3 contains 13 residues. Trimming left V 0 bases short and J 11 bases short, with 10 bases between. Germline V lookup: CDR1 SSHAT, CDR2 FNYEAQ (reference sequence).

The CDR3 here is CAILNSGSNEQFF. Written as DNA, the CDR3 is TGTGCCATCTTGAATAGCGGGAGCAATGAGCAGTTCTTC. The chain combines TRBV10-3 with TRBJ2-1; 9 bases line up with TRBD2. Looked up from germline, CDR1 is ENHRY and CDR2 is SYGVKD. J was trimmed by 6 bases and V by 8 bases; bases with no gene match: 5. This CDR3 has 13 amino acids.

The rearrangement uses TRBV5-1 and TRBJ1-6; a weak D match, TRBD1 (5 bases). Germline V gives CDR1 SGHRS, CDR2 YFSETQ. The CDR3 loop spans 17 amino acids. Trimming cost V 4 bases and J 5 bases, with 19 bases left between them. CDR3 sequence reads: CASSPSTGGSNNSPLHF. Written as DNA, the CDR3 is TGCGCCAGCAGCCCATCTACAGGTGGTTCGAATAATTCACCCCTCCACTTT.

This clone was detected once. The CDR3 spells CASSTLAGTVEQYF. The CDR3 DNA sequence: TGTGCCAGTAGTACCCTAGCGGGAACAGTCGAGCAGTACTTC. The V call is TRBV19, the J call TRBJ2-7; 9 nucleotides line up with TRBD2. CDR1 and CDR2 (germline): LNHDA, SQIVND (reference sequence). With V trimmed by 4 bases and J by 6 bases, 7 bases remained unmatched. This CDR3 comprises 14 residues. Full variable domain (remainder filled in from reference TRBV19 and TRBJ2-7): DGGITQSPKYLFRKEGQNVTLSCEQNLNHDAMYWYRQDPGQGLRLIYYSQIVNDFQKGDIAEGYSVSREKKESFPLTVTSAQKNPTAFYLCASSTLAGTVEQYFGPGTRLTVT.

The chain links TRBV6-5 to TRBJ2-3; TRBD2 matches at 13 bases. With V trimmed by 4 bases and J by 5 bases, 6 bases remained unmatched. CDR1 and CDR2 (germline): MNHEY, SVGAGI. The CDR3 loop spans 16 amino acids. The CDR3 coding sequence is TGTGCCAGCAGTTCCGAACTAGCGGGAGGGGGAGATACGCAGTATTTT. The encoded protein is CASSSELAGGGDTQYF.

The chain is built from TRBV27 and TRBJ1-1; the match to TRBD1 covers 7 bases. Per the germline V gene, CDR1 is MNHEY and CDR2 is SMNVEV (reference sequence). This CDR3 has 16 residues. V shed 0 bases, J shed 5 bases, and the junction held 9 bases outside the gene matches. The CDR3 DNA reads as TGTGCCAGCAGTTTATCAGGACAGGTTGGGAGGACTGAAGCTTTCTTT. Translating gives CASSLSGQVGRTEAFF.

This chain joins TRBV10-3 and TRBJ1-1, with 7 bases fitting TRBD1. The CDR3 is made up of 15 amino acids. Trimming cost V 3 bases and J 2 bases; bases outside gene matches: 6. CDR1 ENHRY and CDR2 SYGVKD come from the germline V gene. The CDR3 nucleotides read TGTGCCATCAGTGACCGGACAGGCGACAACACTGAAGCTTTCTTT. Translated: CAISDRTGDNTEAFF.

The rearrangement uses TRBV7-9 and TRBJ2-2; D may be TRBD2 (5 bases). This CDR3 spans 18 amino acids. CDR1 and CDR2 from the germline V gene are SEHNR and FQNEAQ (reference sequence). The germline V and J ends were trimmed by 7 bases and 3 bases, with 24 bases remaining between them. The CDR3 protein is CASTNSSPGKPHTGELFF. CDR3 coding DNA: TGTGCCAGCACCAATTCCTCCCCGGGGAAGCCGCACACCGGGGAGCTGTTTTTT.

This sequence joins TRBV28 and TRBJ2-7, with 7 positions matching TRBD2. This CDR3 spans 15 amino acids. Germline loops: CDR1 MDHEN, CDR2 SYDVKM. Trimming at V came to 6 bases and at J to 6 bases, leaving 14 bases not matched to a gene. CDR3 DNA: TGTGCCAGCAGCACCCTCCCTGCGGGAGTGGGCGAGCAGTACTTC. It codes for CASSTLPAGVGEQYF.

This clone was picked up one time. This chain joins TRBV6-5 and TRBJ2-7; 8 nucleotides line up with TRBD2. With V trimmed by 2 bases and J by 3 bases, 3 bases remained unmatched. The CDR3 runs to 14 residues. Germline CDR1 MNHEY, CDR2 SVGAGI. This CDR3 reads CASSYGTRSYEQYF. The CDR3 DNA reads TGTGCCAGCAGTTACGGGACTAGAAGCTACGAGCAGTACTTC.

V is TRBV12-3 or TRBV12-4 and J is TRBJ2-7, with a weak D call TRBD1 (5 bases). The CDR3 length is 13 residues. The V gene lost 2 bases and the J gene lost 2 bases, with 7 bases spanning the gap. Here the CDR3 DNA reads TGTGCCAGCAGTTTAAGGGGTGCCTACGAGCAGTACTTC. Protein: CASSLRGAYEQYF.

This rearrangement joins TRBV18 to TRBJ2-6; 7 positions agree with TRBD2. CDR3 size: 15 residues. The V and J ends lost 3 bases and 2 bases, in that order; junction bases with no gene match: 1. Germline lookup yields CDR1 KGHSH and CDR2 LQKENI. This CDR3 is CASSPAGAGANVLTF. CDR3 in DNA: TGTGCCAGCTCACCGGCGGGGGCTGGGGCCAACGTCCTGACTTTC.

The DNA for the CDR3 is TGCGCCAGCAGCTTGGCGCTGGAGAGGGAGGTGACCCAGTACTTC. Translated, it gives CASSLALEREVTQYF. The gene calls are TRBV5-1 and TRBJ2-5; possible D gene TRBD2, 6 bases. The CDR3 loop spans 15 amino acids. V was clipped by 0 bases and J by 7 bases, with 16 bases between them. Germline V gene sequence: CDR1 SGHRS, CDR2 YFSETQ.

The J gene is TRBJ2-7, the V gene TRBV5-4, with 11 bases matching TRBD2. The V and J ends lost 4 bases and 2 bases, in that order; junction bases with no gene match: 2. Germline V lookup: CDR1 SGHNT, CDR2 YYREEE (reference sequence). This CDR3 contains 14 residues. The CDR3 sequence is CASSLAGGAYEQYF. As DNA, the CDR3 is TGTGCCAGCAGCCTAGCGGGAGGAGCCTACGAGCAGTACTTC.

Written as DNA, the CDR3 is TGCAGTGCTGCCGCCCGAGGTGAGCAGTTCTTC. Protein: CSAAARGEQFF. This chain joins TRBV20-1 and TRBJ2-1; D not resolved. This CDR3 has 11 residues. The V gene's germline CDR1 is DFQATT and CDR2 SNEGSKA (reference sequence). V was shortened by 5 bases and J by 9 bases, with 11 bases between the two germline ends.

This clone was detected a few times. This chain connects TRBV6-5 to TRBJ2-2, with TRBD2 matching 7 bases. CDR3 length: 13 residues. Trimming at V came to 10 bases and at J to 4 bases, leaving 6 bases not matched to a gene. The germline V gene has CDR1 MNHEY and CDR2 SVGAGI. CDR3 amino acids: CATYGGSTGELFF. DNA for the CDR3: TGTGCCACTTACGGGGGGTCCACCGGGGAGCTGTTTTTT.